Below, 26 T cell receptor beta chains from the same sample are listed, as sequenced in a study of blood T cell repertoires in COVID-19. Repertoires were generated with immunoSEQ multiplex PCR, while TCRdb's copy carries only in-frame clones and drops some. The table has about 120,000 clones, roughly 85% seen once. Material: peripheral blood. The receptor set was obtained from a man in his forties with acute or convalescent COVID-19.

This clone appeared a few times. V gene TRBV5-1 combines with J gene TRBJ2-6; D perhaps matches TRBD2 (6 bases). The CDR3 is 17 residues long. Between the trimmed V and J ends, which lost 4 bases and 2 bases, there was a span of 16 bases. The germline V gene encodes CDR1 SGHRS and CDR2 YFSETQ. DNA of the CDR3: TGCGCCAGCAGCCCAAGGGACTTGAAGACTGGGGCCAACGTCCTGACTTTC. It specifies CASSPRDLKTGANVLTF.

The chain combines TRBV7-9 with TRBJ1-1; tentative D call: TRBD1 (5 bases). The CDR3 sequence is 14 residues long. Germline V gene data show CDR1 as SEHNR and CDR2 as FQNEAQ (reference sequence). V was pared by 2 bases and J by 3 bases, with 10 bases between. This CDR3 reads CASSLFGADTEAFF. The CDR3 DNA sequence: TGTGCCAGCAGCTTATTTGGGGCAGACACTGAAGCTTTCTTT. Drawing the rest from reference TRBV7-9 and TRBJ1-1, the complete variable domain is DTGVSQNPRHKITKRGQNVTFRCDPISEHNRLYWYRQTLGQGPEFLTYFQNEAQLEKSRLLSDRFSAERPKGSFSTLEIQRTEQGDSAMYLCASSLFGADTEAFFGQGTRLTVV.

The CDR3 nucleotides are TGTGCCAGCAAGGCGGGGGGCGGATCACCCCTCCACTTT. This codes for CASKAGGGSPLHF. The rearrangement uses TRBV25-1 and TRBJ1-6, with TRBD1 as a possible D gene (6 bases). V was clipped by 7 bases and J by 10 bases, with 14 bases between them. Germline V gene lookup returns CDR1 MGHDK and CDR2 SYGVNS. This CDR3 is 13 amino acids long. The full variable domain, with the rest looked up from reference TRBV25-1 and TRBJ1-6, is EADIYQTPRYLVIGTGKKITLECSQTMGHDKMYWYQQDPGMELHLIHYSYGVNSTEKGDLSSESTVSRIRTEHFPLTLESARPSHTSQYLCASKAGGGSPLHFGNGTRLTVT.

V and J are TRBV7-3 and TRBJ2-1; 12 nucleotides line up with TRBD2. The germline V gene has CDR1 SGHTA and CDR2 FQGTGA. The CDR3 has 15 amino acids. J was trimmed by 8 bases and V by 1 base; bases with no gene match: 3. CDR3 DNA: TGTGCCAGCAGCTTAATGACTAGCGGGGGTTATGAGCAGTTCTTC. As protein: CASSLMTSGGYEQFF.

The rearrangement uses TRBV19 and TRBJ1-2; D not certain. Between the trimmed V and J ends, which lost 5 bases and 2 bases, there was a span of 9 bases. The CDR3 covers 13 residues. Germline loops: CDR1 LNHDA, CDR2 SQIVND (reference sequence). CDR3 sequence reads: CASSWAGNYGYTF. The CDR3 region has the DNA TGTGCCAGTAGTTGGGCGGGAAACTATGGCTACACCTTC.

The V and J genes are TRBV18 and TRBJ2-7, with D maybe TRBD1 (5 bases). The CDR3 has 15 amino acids. CDR1 is KGHSH and CDR2 is LQKENI in the germline V gene. Trimming cost V 2 bases and J 2 bases, with 13 bases left between them. The CDR3, as DNA: TGTGCCAGCTCACCAGGTCAGGGAAGCCCCTACGAGCAGTACTTC. Protein: CASSPGQGSPYEQYF. The full variable domain, in which reference TRBV18 and TRBJ2-7 provide the parts outside the CDR3, is NAGVMQNPRHLVRRRGQEARLRCSPMKGHSHVYWYRQLPEEGLKFMVYLQKENIIDESGMPKERFSAEFPKEGPSILRIQQVVRGDSAAYFCASSPGQGSPYEQYFGPGTRLTVT.

The chain combines TRBV2 with TRBJ1-1, with D tentatively TRBD1 (6 bases). This CDR3 region has 13 residues. From germline, CDR1 is SNHLY and CDR2 FYNNEI. V was shortened by 5 bases and J by 1 base, with 8 bases between the two germline ends. CDR3 in amino acids: CASSLQGNTEAFF. DNA of the CDR3: TGTGCCAGCAGTTTACAGGGGAACACTGAAGCTTTCTTT. Filled out from reference TRBV2 and TRBJ1-1, the complete variable domain reads EPEVTQTPSHQVTQMGQEVILRCVPISNHLYFYWYRQILGQKVEFLVSFYNNEISEKSEIFDDQFSVERPDGSNFTLKIRSTKLEDSAMYFCASSLQGNTEAFFGQGTRLTVV.

This chain uses TRBV19 with TRBJ2-7; a weak D match, TRBD2 (6 bases). This CDR3 comprises 13 residues. Germline CDR1 and CDR2: LNHDA and SQIVND (reference sequence). Trimming left V 7 bases short and J 3 bases short, with 13 bases between. CDR3 sequence reads: CASTPNGGYEQYF. In DNA form, the CDR3 reads TGTGCCAGTACCCCCAACGGGGGCTACGAGCAGTACTTC.

This clone was detected a few times. The V gene is TRBV7-2, the J gene TRBJ1-3; D is possibly TRBD1 (5 bases). Germline V CDR1 and CDR2: SGHTA, FQGNSA. V lost 2 bases and J 0 bases, leaving 20 bases between the germline ends. There are 19 residues in the CDR3. CDR3 coding DNA: TGTGCCAGCAGCTTATACGGCTGGGCAGGGCCAATCTCTGGAAACACCATATATTTT. It specifies CASSLYGWAGPISGNTIYF. Combining the CDR3 with reference TRBV7-2 and TRBJ1-3 gives the whole variable domain GAGVSQSPSNKVTEKGKDVELRCDPISGHTALYWYRQSLGQGLEFLIYFQGNSAPDKSGLPSDRFSAERTGGSVSTLTIQRTQQEDSAVYLCASSLYGWAGPISGNTIYFGEGSWLTVV.

The V and J genes are TRBV30 and TRBJ2-3, with 10 bases lining up with TRBD2. Per germline, CDR1 GTSNPN and CDR2 SVGIG (reference sequence). V was pared by 2 bases and J by 7 bases, with 9 bases of the junction left unmatched. The CDR3 is made up of 15 amino acids. CDR3 residues: CAWSRLAGDIYTQYF. CDR3 DNA: TGTGCCTGGAGTAGGCTAGCGGGGGATATTTATACGCAGTATTTT. Looking up the rest from reference TRBV30 and TRBJ2-3 gives the full variable domain: SQTIHQWPATLVQPVGSPLSLECTVEGTSNPNLYWYRQAAGRGLQLLFYSVGIGQISSEVPQNLSASRPQDRQFILSSKKLLLSDSGFYLCAWSRLAGDIYTQYFGPGTRLTVL.

This clone came up once. The gene calls are TRBV3-1 (or the pseudogene TRBV3-2) and TRBJ2-2; TRBD2 matches at 10 bases. With V trimmed by 3 bases and J by 4 bases, 2 bases remained unmatched. Germline loops: CDR1 LGHDT, CDR2 YNNKEL (reference sequence). This CDR3 is built from 15 residues. CDR3 region: CASSHLAGVTGELFF. In DNA form, the CDR3 reads TGTGCCAGCAGCCATCTAGCGGGGGTCACCGGGGAGCTGTTTTTT.

The V and J genes are TRBV5-1 and TRBJ1-2; 8 positions match TRBD1. This CDR3 has 15 residues. The germline V gene has CDR1 SGHRS and CDR2 YFSETQ. Trimming took 3 bases from V and 0 from J; bases not matched to a gene: 4. This chain's CDR3 is CASSSGQASNYGYTF. The CDR3 coding sequence is TGCGCCAGCAGCTCGGGACAGGCATCTAACTATGGCTACACCTTC.

This rearrangement joins TRBV2 to TRBJ2-3; TRBD2 matches 11 bases. The CDR3 loop spans 16 amino acids. With 5 bases clipped from V and 1 base from J, the junction kept 5 bases outside the gene matches. Germline lookup yields CDR1 SNHLY and CDR2 FYNNEI. In nucleotides, the CDR3 is TGTGCCAGCAGTCCACTAGCGGGGGTAGGCACAGATACGCAGTATTTT. This gives the protein CASSPLAGVGTDTQYF.

The rearrangement links TRBV5-5 to TRBJ1-2; 7 bases map to TRBD1. The J segment lost 5 bases and the V segment lost 2 bases, leaving 9 bases of the junction unmatched. This CDR3 has 15 amino acids. Germline assignment: CDR1 SGHKS and CDR2 YYEKEE (reference sequence). CDR3 DNA sequence: TGTGCCAGCAGCTTCCAGACAGGGAAGGGTTATGGCTACACCTTC. Translating gives CASSFQTGKGYGYTF.

V gene TRBV21-1 combines with J gene TRBJ2-1; the table gives TRBD2 as D, unverified against the DNA. TRBV21-1 constitutes a pseudogene. This CDR3 has 15 residues. CDR3 DNA: TGTGCCAGCAGCAAAGAACTAGCGGGGGGGCCTGAGCAGTTCTTC. Its protein product is CASSKELAGGPEQFF.

CDR3 bases: TGTGCCAGCAGCCCCACGCAGGGTAAGGCTTTCTTT. Translation: CASSPTQGKAFF. V and J are TRBV28 and TRBJ1-1, with D tentatively TRBD1 (5 bases). The V and J ends lost 6 bases and 11 bases respectively, with 16 bases between them. The CDR3 spans 12 residues. Germline V gene data show CDR1 as MDHEN and CDR2 as SYDVKM.

This clone was counted between two and nine times. This sequence joins TRBV6-1 and TRBJ2-7; no reliable D call. The CDR3 is 13 amino acids. The ends were cut back, 0 bases at V and 0 bases at J, with 3 bases in the middle. Per the germline V gene, CDR1 is MNHNS and CDR2 is SASEGT. In DNA form, the CDR3 reads TGTGCCAGCAGTGAAGCGAGCTCCTACGAGCAGTACTTC. Its protein product is CASSEASSYEQYF.

The chain couples TRBV19 to TRBJ1-6; 8 bases line up with TRBD1. After removal of 9 bases from V and 6 bases from J, the junction contained 4 bases not matched to a gene. CDR1 LNHDA and CDR2 SQIVND come from the germline V gene (reference sequence). This CDR3 comprises 13 residues. This chain's CDR3 is CASLDRGNSPLHF. DNA of the CDR3: TGTGCCAGCCTTGACAGGGGTAATTCACCCCTCCACTTT.

This clone was detected once. Here the CDR3 DNA reads TGTGCCAGCAGCTTCGGCAGGGGGCGAGGTAATGAAAAACTGTTTTTT. It codes for CASSFGRGRGNEKLFF. This chain links TRBV7-9 with TRBJ1-4; 8 bases are a match to TRBD1. In germline, CDR1 is SEHNR, CDR2 FQNEAQ (reference sequence). This CDR3 is built from 16 residues. Trimming removed 3 bases from V and 4 bases from J; junction bases left unmatched: 7. The full variable domain, with the rest looked up from reference TRBV7-9 and TRBJ1-4, is DTGVSQNPRHKITKRGQNVTFRCDPISEHNRLYWYRQTLGQGPEFLTYFQNEAQLEKSRLLSDRFSAERPKGSFSTLEIQRTEQGDSAMYLCASSFGRGRGNEKLFFGSGTQLSVL.

V and J are TRBV11-2 and TRBJ1-6, with 7 bases fitting TRBD1. The CDR3 has 15 amino acids. V trimming: 5 bases; J trimming: 10 bases; junction bases outside the gene matches: 11. CDR1 is SGHAT, CDR2 FQNNGV, per germline. The CDR3 DNA sequence: TGTGCCAGCAGCGGGGACAGAGGATCTCGCTCACCCCTCCACTTT. Its translation: CASSGDRGSRSPLHF.

In this sample, this clone turned up once. This rearrangement joins TRBV3-1 (or the pseudogene TRBV3-2) to TRBJ2-5, with 7 bases fitting TRBD2. The CDR3 has 16 amino acids. Per germline, CDR1 LGHDT and CDR2 YNNKEL (reference sequence). Germline trimming cut 0 bases from V and 1 base from J; bases unmatched to any gene: 5. CDR3 bases: TGTGCCAGCAGCCAAGATTCCCCTAGCGGCCAAGAGACCCAGTACTTC. This encodes CASSQDSPSGQETQYF.

This clone was counted once. V and J are TRBV14 and TRBJ2-7; 7 bases line up with TRBD1. With V trimmed by 9 bases and J by 4 bases, 9 bases remained unmatched. Germline values: CDR1 SGHDN, CDR2 FVKESK. This CDR3 region has 13 residues. The CDR3 here is CASRRTGGYEQYF. CDR3 in DNA: TGTGCCAGTAGAAGGACAGGTGGTTACGAGCAGTACTTC.

J is TRBJ1-1 and V is TRBV12-3 or TRBV12-4; D unresolved. There are 12 residues in the CDR3. The V end lost 6 bases, the J end lost 2 bases, and 7 bases lay between the germline ends. DNA for the CDR3: TGTGCCAGCAGGAAGACAAACACTGAAGCTTTCTTT. Its protein product is CASRKTNTEAFF.

The V gene is TRBV20-1, the J gene TRBJ2-7; 7 nucleotides line up with TRBD1. Looked up from germline, CDR1 is DFQATT and CDR2 is SNEGSKA (reference sequence). There are 10 residues in the CDR3. The CDR3: CSAGGYEQYF. The CDR3 nucleotides are TGCAGCGCAGGGGGATACGAGCAGTACTTC.

V usage is TRBV10-3 and J usage is TRBJ2-3; D ambiguous. Trimming left V 0 bases short and J 5 bases short, with 6 bases between. The germline V gene has CDR1 ENHRY and CDR2 SYGVKD. The CDR3 is made up of 13 amino acids. The CDR3 loop reads CAISESTVDTQYF. The CDR3 nucleotides are TGTGCCATCAGTGAGTCCACGGTAGATACGCAGTATTTT.

V and J are TRBV6-2 or TRBV6-3 and TRBJ2-3; TRBD2 might be the D (6 bases). CDR3 length: 14 residues. Germline loops: CDR1 MNHEY, CDR2 SVGEGT. Trimming removed 5 bases from V and 8 bases from J, with 17 bases in between. The CDR3 loop reads CASSRTSRTVTQYF. CDR3 nucleotide sequence: TGTGCCAGCAGTCGAACTAGCAGGACCGTTACGCAGTATTTT.